These 5 T cell receptor beta chains originate from one sample sequenced in a study of blood T cell repertoires in COVID-19. The table came from immunoSEQ multiplex PCR; TCRdb's copy has only in-frame clones and leaves some out. The sample lists under 85,000 clones, 80% to 85% occurring once. The sequenced material came from peripheral blood. The receptor source for this set is a human donor in a cohort sampled during active COVID-19.

A remark on this clone: At one boundary the junction diverges from the germline segment, which might be a read error. This chain links TRBV7-6 with TRBJ1-1; D is perhaps TRBD1 (5 bases). Looked up from germline, CDR1 is SGHVS and CDR2 is FNYEAQ. The CDR3 is 13 residues long. The CDR3 DNA follows: TGTGCCAGCAGCTCCAATCAGGACACCGAAGCTTTCTTT. As protein: CASSSNQDTEAFF.

This rearrangement joins TRBV24-1 to TRBJ2-3, with unresolved D. V lost 3 bases to trimming and J lost 5 bases, with 8 bases between them. The V gene's germline CDR1 is KGHDR and CDR2 SFDVKD. This CDR3 has 13 residues. DNA for the CDR3: TGTGCCACCAGTGATCAGAGGAAAGATACGCAGTATTTT. Translating gives CATSDQRKDTQYF.

The chain employs TRBV6-6 and TRBJ2-2, with D tentatively TRBD2 (5 bases). The CDR3 runs 15 residues. Deletions cut 6 bases from V and 0 bases from J, with 11 bases between. Germline V lookup: CDR1 MNHNY, CDR2 SVGAGI (reference sequence). The CDR3 nucleotides are TGTGCCAGCAGGGGCGGGTTCGCGAACACCGGGGAGCTGTTTTTT. Its protein product is CASRGGFANTGELFF.

This chain joins TRBV6-5 and TRBJ1-3, with TRBD1 as a possible D gene (6 bases). The CDR3 is 14 residues long. Germline-derived CDR1 and CDR2 are MNHEY and SVGAGI. V was pared by 4 bases and J by 0 bases, with 7 bases between. Here the CDR3 DNA reads TGTGCCAGCAGTTGGGACACCTCTGGAAACACCATATATTTT. Translated: CASSWDTSGNTIYF.

The rearrangement links TRBV6-6 to TRBJ2-3, with 8 bases aligning to TRBD2. V lost 3 bases to trimming and J lost 5 bases; unmatched junction nucleotides: 7. Germline CDR1 MNHNY, CDR2 SVGAGI (reference sequence). The CDR3 consists of 15 residues. DNA of the CDR3: TGTGCCAGCAGTTATTCGGGGGGGGGCGGAGATACGCAGTATTTT. As protein: CASSYSGGGGDTQYF.